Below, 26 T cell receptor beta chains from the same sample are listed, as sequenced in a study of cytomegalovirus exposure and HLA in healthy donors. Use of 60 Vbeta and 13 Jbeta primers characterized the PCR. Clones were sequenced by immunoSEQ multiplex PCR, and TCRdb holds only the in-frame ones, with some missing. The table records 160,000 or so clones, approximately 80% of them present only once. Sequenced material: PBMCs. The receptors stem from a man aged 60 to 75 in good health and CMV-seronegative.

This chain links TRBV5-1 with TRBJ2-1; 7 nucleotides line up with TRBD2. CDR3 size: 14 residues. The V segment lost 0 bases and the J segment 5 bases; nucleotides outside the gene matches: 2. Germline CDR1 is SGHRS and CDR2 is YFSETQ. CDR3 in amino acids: CASSLGAGDNEQFF. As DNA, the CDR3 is TGCGCCAGCAGCTTGGGGGCGGGAGACAATGAGCAGTTCTTC.

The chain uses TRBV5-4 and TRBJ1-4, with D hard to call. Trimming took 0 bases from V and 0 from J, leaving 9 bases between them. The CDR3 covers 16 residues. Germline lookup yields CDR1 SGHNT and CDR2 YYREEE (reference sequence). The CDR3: CASSLDGRTTNEKLFF. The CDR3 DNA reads TGTGCCAGCAGCTTGGATGGCCGCACAACTAATGAAAAACTGTTTTTT. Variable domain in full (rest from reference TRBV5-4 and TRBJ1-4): ETGVTQSPTHLIKTRGQQVTLRCSSQSGHNTVSWYQQALGQGPQFIFQYYREEENGRGNFPPRFSGLQFPNYSSELNVNALELDDSALYLCASSLDGRTTNEKLFFGSGTQLSVL.

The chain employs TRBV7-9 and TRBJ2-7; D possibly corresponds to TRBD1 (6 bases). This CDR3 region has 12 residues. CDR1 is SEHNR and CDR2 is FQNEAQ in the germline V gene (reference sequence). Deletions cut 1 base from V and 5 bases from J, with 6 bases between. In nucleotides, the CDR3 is TGTGCCAGCAGCTTAGGACAGGACGAGCAGTACTTC. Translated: CASSLGQDEQYF.

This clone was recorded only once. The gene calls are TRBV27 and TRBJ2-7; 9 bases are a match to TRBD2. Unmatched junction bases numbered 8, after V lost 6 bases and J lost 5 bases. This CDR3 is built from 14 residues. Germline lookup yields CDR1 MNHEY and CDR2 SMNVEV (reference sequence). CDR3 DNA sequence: TGTGCCAGCAGCCCAATAGCGGGAGCGAACGAGCAGTACTTC. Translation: CASSPIAGANEQYF.

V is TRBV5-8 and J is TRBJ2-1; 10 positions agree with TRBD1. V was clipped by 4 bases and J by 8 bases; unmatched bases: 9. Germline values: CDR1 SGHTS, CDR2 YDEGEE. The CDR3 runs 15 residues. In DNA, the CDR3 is TGTGCCAGCAGCCCGGAGGGACAGGGGTGGGATGAGCAGTTCTTC. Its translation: CASSPEGQGWDEQFF. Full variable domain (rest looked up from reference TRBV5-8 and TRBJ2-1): EAGVTQSPTHLIKTRGQQATLRCSPISGHTSVYWYQQALGLGLQFLLWYDEGEERNRGNFPPRFSGRQFPNYSSELNVNALELEDSALYLCASSPEGQGWDEQFFGPGTRLTVL.

The CDR3 loop reads CTSSPGRARNTIYF. For the CDR3, the DNA is TGCACCAGCAGCCCCGGGCGGGCTAGAAACACCATATATTTT. The V and J genes are TRBV1 and TRBJ1-3. TRBV1 is given as a pseudogene. This CDR3 has 14 residues.

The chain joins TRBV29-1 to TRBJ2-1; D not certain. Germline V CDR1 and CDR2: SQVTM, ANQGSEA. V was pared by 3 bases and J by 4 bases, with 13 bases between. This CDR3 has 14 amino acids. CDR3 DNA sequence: TGCAGCGTTGATGGGCAGATCCGTTACAATGAGCAGTTCTTC. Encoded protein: CSVDGQIRYNEQFF.

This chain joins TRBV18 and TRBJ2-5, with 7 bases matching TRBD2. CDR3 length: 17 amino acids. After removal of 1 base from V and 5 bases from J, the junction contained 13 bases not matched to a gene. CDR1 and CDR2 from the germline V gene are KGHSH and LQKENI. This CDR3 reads CASSPLSGGSSRETQYF. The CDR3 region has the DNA TGTGCCAGCTCACCACTTTCAGGCGGGAGTTCGAGGGAGACCCAGTACTTC.

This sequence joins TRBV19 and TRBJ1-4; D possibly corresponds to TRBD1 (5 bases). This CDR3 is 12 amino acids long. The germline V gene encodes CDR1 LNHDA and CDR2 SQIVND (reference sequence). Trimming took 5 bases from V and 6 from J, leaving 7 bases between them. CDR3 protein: CASSAQDEKLFF. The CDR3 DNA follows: TGTGCCAGTAGTGCACAGGATGAAAAACTGTTTTTT.

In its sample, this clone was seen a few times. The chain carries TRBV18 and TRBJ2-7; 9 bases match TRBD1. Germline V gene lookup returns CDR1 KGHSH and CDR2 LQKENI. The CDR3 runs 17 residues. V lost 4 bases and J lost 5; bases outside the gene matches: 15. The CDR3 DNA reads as TGTGCCAGCTCACTCGAATTAACCGGGACAGGGACCGACGAGCAGTACTTC. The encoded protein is CASSLELTGTGTDEQYF.

Here the CDR3 DNA reads TGTGCCAGCAGCGTACACAGCGAGGGCTATGGCTACACCTTC. It codes for CASSVHSEGYGYTF. V and J are TRBV9 and TRBJ1-2, with D unresolved. Germline loops: CDR1 SGDLS, CDR2 YYNGEE. There are 14 residues in the CDR3. The V and J ends lost 1 base and 4 bases respectively, with 11 bases between them.

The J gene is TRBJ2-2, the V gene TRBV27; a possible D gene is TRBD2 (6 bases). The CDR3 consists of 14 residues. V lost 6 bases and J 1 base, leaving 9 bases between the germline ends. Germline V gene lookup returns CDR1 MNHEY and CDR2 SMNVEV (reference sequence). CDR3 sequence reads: CASRLGGNTGELFF. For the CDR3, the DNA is TGTGCCAGCAGGCTCGGGGGGAACACCGGGGAGCTGTTTTTT.

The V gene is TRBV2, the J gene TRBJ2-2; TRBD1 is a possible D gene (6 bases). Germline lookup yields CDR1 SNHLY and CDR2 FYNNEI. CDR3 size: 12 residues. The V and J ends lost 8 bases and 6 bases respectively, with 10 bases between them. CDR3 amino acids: CASRHRAGELFF. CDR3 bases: TGTGCCAGCCGACACAGGGCCGGGGAGCTGTTTTTT. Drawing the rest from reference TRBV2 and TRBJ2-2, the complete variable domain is EPEVTQTPSHQVTQMGQEVILRCVPISNHLYFYWYRQILGQKVEFLVSFYNNEISEKSEIFDDQFSVERPDGSNFTLKIRSTKLEDSAMYFCASRHRAGELFFGEGSRLTVL.

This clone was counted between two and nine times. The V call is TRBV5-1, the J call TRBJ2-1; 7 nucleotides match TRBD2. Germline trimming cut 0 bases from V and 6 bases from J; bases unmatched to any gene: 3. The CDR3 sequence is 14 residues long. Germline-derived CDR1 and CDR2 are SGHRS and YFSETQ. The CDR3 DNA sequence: TGCGCCAGCAGCTTGGTTGCTAGCGGCAATGAGCAGTTCTTC. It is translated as CASSLVASGNEQFF. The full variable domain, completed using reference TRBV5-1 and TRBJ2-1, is KAGVTQTPRYLIKTRGQQVTLSCSPISGHRSVSWYQQTPGQGLQFLFEYFSETQRNKGNFPGRFSGRQFSNSRSEMNVSTLELGDSALYLCASSLVASGNEQFFGPGTRLTVL.

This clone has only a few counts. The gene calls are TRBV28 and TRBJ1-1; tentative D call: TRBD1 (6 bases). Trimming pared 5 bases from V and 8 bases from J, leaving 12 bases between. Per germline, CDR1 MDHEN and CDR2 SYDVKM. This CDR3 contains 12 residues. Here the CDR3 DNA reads TGTGCCAGCAGTAAAATCGACAGGGAAGCTTTCTTT. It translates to CASSKIDREAFF.

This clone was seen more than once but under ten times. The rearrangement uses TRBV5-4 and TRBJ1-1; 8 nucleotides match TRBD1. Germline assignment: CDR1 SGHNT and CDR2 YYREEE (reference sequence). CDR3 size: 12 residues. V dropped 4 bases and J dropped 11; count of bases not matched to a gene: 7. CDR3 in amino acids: CASSLPDREAFF. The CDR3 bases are TGTGCCAGCAGCCTACCGGACAGGGAGGCTTTCTTT.

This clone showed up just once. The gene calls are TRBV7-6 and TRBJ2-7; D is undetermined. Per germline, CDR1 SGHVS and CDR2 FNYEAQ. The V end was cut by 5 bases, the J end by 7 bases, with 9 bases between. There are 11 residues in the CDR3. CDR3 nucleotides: TGTGCCAGCAGCATTACCGGGGAGCAGTACTTC. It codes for CASSITGEQYF. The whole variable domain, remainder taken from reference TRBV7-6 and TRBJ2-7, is GAGVSQSPRYKVTKRGQDVALRCDPISGHVSLYWYRQALGQGPEFLTYFNYEAQQDKSGLPNDRFSAERPEGSISTLTIQRTEQRDSAMYRCASSITGEQYFGPGTRLTVT.

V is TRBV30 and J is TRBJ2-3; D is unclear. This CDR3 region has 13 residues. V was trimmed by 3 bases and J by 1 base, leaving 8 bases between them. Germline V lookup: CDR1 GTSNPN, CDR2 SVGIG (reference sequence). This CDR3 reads CAWRTHGTDTQYF. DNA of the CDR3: TGTGCCTGGAGGACTCACGGCACAGATACGCAGTATTTT.

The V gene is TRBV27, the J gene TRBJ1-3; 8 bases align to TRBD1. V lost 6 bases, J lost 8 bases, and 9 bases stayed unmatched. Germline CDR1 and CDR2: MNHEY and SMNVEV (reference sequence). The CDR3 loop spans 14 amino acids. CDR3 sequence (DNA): TGTGCCAGCAGACCGACAGGGGCCGGGCACACCATATATTTT. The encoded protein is CASRPTGAGHTIYF.

The CDR3 protein is CASSDWPAGAQHF. The CDR3 DNA reads as TGTGCCAGCAGTGACTGGCCGGCCGGAGCCCAGCATTTT. This chain connects TRBV6-4 to TRBJ1-5, with D unclear. The CDR3 loop spans 13 amino acids. V was cut by 1 base and J by 11 bases, with 12 bases left in between. CDR1 is MRHNA, CDR2 SNTAGT, per germline.

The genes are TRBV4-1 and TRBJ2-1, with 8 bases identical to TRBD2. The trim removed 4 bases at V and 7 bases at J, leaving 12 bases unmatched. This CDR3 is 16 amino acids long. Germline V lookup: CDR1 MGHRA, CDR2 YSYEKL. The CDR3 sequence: CASSRELAASGNEQFF. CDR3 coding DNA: TGCGCCAGCAGCCGGGAACTAGCGGCGAGTGGAAATGAGCAGTTCTTC.

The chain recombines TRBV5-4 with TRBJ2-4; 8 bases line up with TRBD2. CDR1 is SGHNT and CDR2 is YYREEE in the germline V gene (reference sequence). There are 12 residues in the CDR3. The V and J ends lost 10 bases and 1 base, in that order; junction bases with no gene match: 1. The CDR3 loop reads CAASGAKNIQYF. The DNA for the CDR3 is TGTGCCGCTAGCGGGGCCAAAAACATTCAGTACTTC.

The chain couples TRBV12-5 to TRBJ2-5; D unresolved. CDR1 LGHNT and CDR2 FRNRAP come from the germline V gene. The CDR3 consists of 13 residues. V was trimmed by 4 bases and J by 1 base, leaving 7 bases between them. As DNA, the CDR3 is TGTGCTAGTGGTTCGACATTCCAAGAGACCCAGTACTTC. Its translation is CASGSTFQETQYF.

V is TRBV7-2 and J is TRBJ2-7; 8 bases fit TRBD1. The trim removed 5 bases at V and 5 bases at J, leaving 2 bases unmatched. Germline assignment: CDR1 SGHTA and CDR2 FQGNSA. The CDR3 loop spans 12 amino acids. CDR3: CASSTGGNEQYF. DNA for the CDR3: TGTGCCAGCAGCACAGGGGGGAACGAGCAGTACTTC.

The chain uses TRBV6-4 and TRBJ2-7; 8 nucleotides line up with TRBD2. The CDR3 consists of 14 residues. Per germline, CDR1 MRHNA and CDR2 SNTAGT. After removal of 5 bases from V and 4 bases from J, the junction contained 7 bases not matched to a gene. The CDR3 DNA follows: TGTGCCAGCAGTTTGGGAGCGGGGGATTACGAGCAGTACTTC. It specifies CASSLGAGDYEQYF.

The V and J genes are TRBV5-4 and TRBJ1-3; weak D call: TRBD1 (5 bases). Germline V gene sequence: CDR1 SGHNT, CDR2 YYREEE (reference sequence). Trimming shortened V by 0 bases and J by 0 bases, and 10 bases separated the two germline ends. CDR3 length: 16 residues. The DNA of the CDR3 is TGTGCCAGCAGCTTGGGGGGGGTAATCTCTGGAAACACCATATATTTT. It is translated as CASSLGGVISGNTIYF. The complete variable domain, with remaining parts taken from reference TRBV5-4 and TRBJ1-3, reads ETGVTQSPTHLIKTRGQQVTLRCSSQSGHNTVSWYQQALGQGPQFIFQYYREEENGRGNFPPRFSGLQFPNYSSELNVNALELDDSALYLCASSLGGVISGNTIYFGEGSWLTVV.